This note documents a single TCR beta chain sequence. Its antigen has not been determined. No base quality values were provided; no much bigger clone lies one nucleotide off. The cohort consisted of 600 or so healthy bone marrow donors. Cohort members were all nominally healthy when sampled, although unrecorded immune exposures were likely present. The donor tested CMV seropositive, placing the donor among the 310 or so seropositive members of the cohort. Each donor provided a peripheral blood sample, and peripheral blood mononuclear cells were used for TCR beta sequencing. The Qiagen DNeasy Blood Extraction Kit was used to extract genomic DNA from the blood cell samples. The library was built by means of the immunoSEQ multiplex PCR assay. For the multiplex PCR, a mixture combining 60 forward primers for TCR Vbeta segments and 13 reverse primers for TCR Jbeta segments was used. A multiplex PCR assay on genomic DNA amplified the CDR3 region of rearranged TCR beta genes. On the Illumina HiSeq System, the amplified TCR beta libraries were sequenced as 87-base-pair reads. As for the original processing: A later analysis tallied some 79 million unique TCR beta chains across the 666 repertoires, and around 12 million of those chains were shared by two or more donors. A nearest-neighbor algorithm error-corrected the raw reads and collapsed the reads into unique sequences, merging closely related sequences to remove PCR and sequencing errors. To assign V, D and J gene segments, CDR3 sequences were aligned to IMGT reference sequences. For a sequence to be retained, a match of at least six nucleotides to both a V gene segment and a J gene segment was required. A rearrangement counted as productive if the CDR3 had no stop codons and remained in frame with V and J, and every other rearrangement counted as non-productive. CDR3 was defined by IMGT convention, running from the second conserved V-encoded cysteine to the conserved J-encoded phenylalanine. Sequences without an unambiguous match to a single V gene segment were excluded from the earlier analysis of about 600 of the donors. An earlier analysis of several hundred of the donors called V segments functional above 56.7% productive rearrangements and segregating when the between-donor standard deviation exceeded 5%. To diagnose cytomegalovirus status from the catalog of TCR beta chain sequences, a statistical classification framework was built. In a later analysis, TCR nucleotide sequences were compared against IMGT/GENE-DB human TR gene sequences so that V and J genes could be assigned. The TCRdist pipeline was used in a later analysis to assign CDR3 sequences and most-parsimonious VDJ recombination scenarios. In a later analysis, each TCR beta chain was defined by its CDR3 amino acid sequence together with its V-gene family, and reads lacking a unique V-gene family were excluded. To address suspected cross-contamination and a sequencing artifact, a later analysis removed 450 to 700 highly shared, low-generation-probability nucleotide sequences. In a later analysis, a clonal expansion index for each public chain was calculated from normalized within-repertoire ranks of inferred template counts. In a later analysis, generation probabilities were computed with a VDJ recombination model fitted to out-of-frame rearrangements, and the resulting probabilities were checked against IGoR. A later analysis scored TCR-TCR, TCR-HLA and TCR-CMV co-occurrence with hypergeometric tests, applying a repertoire-size bias correction to TCR pairs. In a later analysis, false discovery rates were estimated by permuting HLA or CMV assignments 20 times. In a later analysis, co-occurring TCRs were grouped using DBSCAN, and TCRdist sequence similarity was added for clustering within HLA-allele-positive subsets. For co-occurrence clustering, repertoires with fewer than 30,000 or more than 120,000 public chains were excluded, along with a handful of repertoires with anomalous nucleotide sharing. The clones in this table, taken by TCRdb from immuneACCESS, are in-frame only. Not every clone is retained; where verified, under half of the shortfall comes from an unresolved V gene, and the cause of the rest is unknown. V, J and clone size derive from that table, while D and trimming were established from the DNA sequence. This sample holds tens of thousands of clones; roughly 80% were observed only once. Together, the top ten hold about 1.2% of the sample.

CDR1 and CDR2 were assigned from the germline V gene as SGHVS and FQNEAQ. Between the V and J ends, shortened by 9 bases and 0 bases respectively, the junction contains 14 bases. From its cysteine to its phenylalanine, the CDR3 spans 14 amino acids. Here the CDR3 DNA is all that survives: 42 bases in frame from base 1. These data belong to a study of cytomegalovirus exposure and HLA in healthy donors (dated by TCRdb to the late 2010s). The study in broad terms: According to an earlier analysis of several hundred of the donors, 150 million to 200 million T cells yielded some 110 million unique TCR beta sequences and 276 Gb of sequence data. Approximately 310 gigabases of sequencing data and tens of millions of unique TCR sequences were included in an early release covering several hundred HLA-typed donors. Among the roughly 400 genotyped donors, around 81% belonged to the genetic ancestry cluster associated with self-reported Caucasian donors. The study was designed to test whether signatures of past pathogen exposure could be identified by cataloging public T cell receptors. The study profiled the T cell repertoires of fewer than 850 subjects by immunosequencing and related them to cytomegalovirus serostatus. Besides the first cohort of some 670 subjects, a separate validation cohort made up of over a hundred different subjects was used. The study combined high-throughput TCR immunosequencing, statistical association of individual TCRs with disease status, and machine learning to predict cytomegalovirus infection status. To study patterns of TCR occurrence, a later analysis re-analyzed previously published TCR beta repertoires from 700 or so donors and added high-resolution HLA genotyping. The later analysis used no new phenotypic data to find candidate immune exposures, relying instead on TCR beta sequences and their occurrence across donors. An earlier analysis of 500 to 750 of the donors applied high-throughput TCR beta sequencing to assess whether each TCR beta V gene segment acted as functional or pseudogenic. Donor age, sex, ethnicity and CMV serostatus were compiled together with the repertoire data. A later genetic analysis used genome-wide SNP genotypes for about 55% of the 666 donors, treating that subset as a discovery cohort. All discovery cohort repertoires had been generated using a single sequencing platform. HLA typing covered class I and class II loci at four-digit resolution. The number of typed donors differed by locus: about 620-630 for A, B, C, DRB1 and DQB1; 522 for DQA1; some 590 for DPA1; and roughly 490 for DPB1. Roughly five DR-DQ haplotypes were handled as single units for association and clustering because linkage in the cohort was strong. Among around 400 genotyped donors of the cohort, an average of roughly 230,000 unique TCR beta nucleotide sequences was sequenced per donor, of which about 18% were non-productive. What the research found in general, with its limitations: Some IMGT-functional V segments, including TRBV6-2 and TRBV6-3, could not be distinguished by the 87-base-pair reads and were therefore excluded. The study gave a list of roughly 150 TCR beta chains associated with cytomegalovirus. In a later analysis, more than 15,000 TCR beta sequences were associated with specific HLA alleles at a false discovery rate of 0.05. A cluster of highly shared sequence variants was judged likely to be a technical artifact of the sequencing pipeline. Over 15 rarely observed V segments, including chromosome 9 orphons, were excluded from the earlier analysis of approximately 500 of the donors because counts were too low. According to the authors, the approach could potentially be generalized to other disease states and immunological phenotypes. In this cohort, only TCR beta chains were sequenced, and detectable features were limited by the absence of alpha or paired-chain data. HLA typing was unavailable for some donors at each locus, so association tests used only the typed subset. In a later analysis, the rate of TCR association differed among HLA loci, with DRB1 alleles having the most associated TCRs and HLA-C alleles having the fewest. Broadly in line with IMGT annotations, most TCR beta V segments showed up in productive rearrangements about 87% or about 30% of the time in an earlier analysis of about 500 of the donors. An association between a missense DCLRE1C variant and V-gene and J-gene trimming of TCR beta chains was found in a later genetic analysis and replicated in an independent cohort. In vitro tests confirmed that a few of the cytomegalovirus-associated TCR beta chains recognize cytomegalovirus antigens. A later analysis found that most CMV-associated TCR beta chains appeared HLA-restricted, with HLA associations seemingly driven largely by CMV exposure. In a later analysis, HLA-associated TCR beta chains showed more clonal expansion and lower generation probabilities than non-associated chains that were equally common. When HLA alleles, especially DR and DQ, strongly co-occurred, TCR associations were difficult to assign to individual alleles. Presence/absence analyses assumed roughly uniform sequencing depth across donors, an assumption that may not hold. While some public TCRs were present in many individuals, most TCR sequences turned up only very rarely across donors. A later genetic analysis reported fewer N-insertions in productive TCRs among donors in an Asian-associated ancestry cluster than the roughly 700-donor mean. A further reported finding was that TCR beta sequences accurately predicted the HLA-A and HLA-B alleles for most subjects in the first cohort. The only immune exposure information available for the cohort was CMV serostatus. The classifier was reported to diagnose cytomegalovirus status with high specificity and sensitivity in both the original cohort and the validation cohort. Correlated functional status among segregating V segments might reflect linkage disequilibrium, but an unknown experimental factor could not be ruled out. In a later analysis, several top co-occurrence clusters were reported to appear linked to parvovirus B19, influenza, CMV and Epstein-Barr virus.

The clonotype comes from a girl aged 2-10 years in good health and CMV-seropositive. The receptor chain draws on TRBV7-8 and TRBJ1-1; perhaps TRBD1 is the D gene, with 6 bases matching. The material sequenced was PBMCs. The CDR3 amino acid sequence is: CASTKDSLNTEAFF. The DNA sequence is TGTGCCAGTACGAAGGACAGCCTGAACACTGAAGCTTTCTTT.